This TCR beta chain was sequenced in a study of shared clonotypes between healthy human individuals. Per germline, CDR1 SQVTM and CDR2 ANQGSEA. The CDR3 has 13 amino acids. The V end lost 1 base, the J end lost 2 bases, and 8 bases lay between the germline ends. Data came from immunoSEQ multiplex PCR; TCRdb stores just in-frame clones and leaves some out. The sample holds about 2.4 million clones, around 94% seen once. Sequenced material: naive CD4+ T cells sorted from blood. Subset here: CD45RA+ positively selected. The V and J genes are TRBV29-1 and TRBJ2-5; D gene unclear. The source is a young man in good health. Written as DNA, the CDR3 is TGCAGCGTTGAAGGGTTCCCACAAGAGACCCAGTACTTC. Translation: CSVEGFPQETQYF.